This T cell receptor (beta chain) derives from a study of cytomegalovirus exposure and HLA in healthy donors. Whole-study context: Within an early data release were about 90 million unique TCRs drawn from HLA-typed donors.

Remarks on this clone: Its antigen remains unidentified.

General study points: The number of N-insertions in an Asian-associated ancestry cluster was reportedly below the approximately 680-donor mean in a later analysis. Rare TCR sequences dominated, though some public TCRs recurred in many donors.

Trimming took off 3 bases at V and 1 base at J, with 9 bases between the two ends. Germline V CDR1 and CDR2: GTSNPN, SVGIG (reference sequence). The CDR3 has 13 residues. The PCR had 60 Vbeta and 13 Jbeta primers. Here immunoSEQ multiplex PCR was the method, and the copy in TCRdb shows in-frame clones only, minus some. Of 100,000 to 150,000 clones in the sample, 81% were seen once. The origin of this receptor is a woman in her twenties or thirties in good health and CMV-seronegative. The chain joins TRBV30 to TRBJ1-2; D not resolved. Sequenced sample: PBMCs. The CDR3 is CAWSRGDNYGYTF. The CDR3 DNA reads TGTGCCTGGAGCCGGGGAGATAACTATGGCTACACCTTC.